What follows are 9 T cell receptor beta chains derived from one specimen sequenced in a study of neurological immune-mediated disorders. Via MiXCR, TCRdb re-called the 5' RACE reads, giving one row per CDR3 protein. The sample lists 30,000 to 45,000 distinct CDR3 sequences; around 10% were seen once. Sequencing was performed on CD4+ T cells from blood. Receptors originate from a woman between 25 and 40 years old with HTLV-1-associated myelopathy (HAM/TSP).

This clonotype was found many times. The chain combines TRBV6-1 with TRBJ1-1; D perhaps matches TRBD1 (6 bases). The CDR3 has 15 residues. The germline gives CDR1 MNHNS, CDR2 SASEGT. V lost 0 bases to trimming and J lost 4 bases, with 12 bases between them. CDR3 sequence: CASSEAGQGTTEAFF. Here the CDR3 DNA reads TGTGCCAGCAGTGAAGCAGGGCAGGGGACCACTGAAGCTTTCTTT.

This clonotype has a count of ten or more. This sequence joins TRBV7-2 and TRBJ2-1; 7 nucleotides line up with TRBD1. Germline V gene lookup returns CDR1 SGHTA and CDR2 FQGNSA. The CDR3 totals 15 residues. The ends lost 0 bases at V and 3 bases at J; junction bases unmatched: 2. CDR3 amino acids: CASSLAPGGYNEQFF. The CDR3 DNA follows: TGTGCCAGCAGCTTAGCGCCAGGGGGCTACAATGAGCAGTTCTTC.

Only a few counts were recorded for this clonotype. J is TRBJ2-3 and V is TRBV5-1; TRBD1 agrees at 9 bases. Germline V gene sequence: CDR1 SGHRS, CDR2 YFSETQ. The CDR3 has 14 residues. J was trimmed by 3 bases and V by 4 bases; bases with no gene match: 3. This CDR3 reads CASSKGQGTDTQYF. In nucleotides, the CDR3 is TGCGCCAGCAGCAAGGGACAGGGAACAGATACGCAGTATTTT.

V gene TRBV5-1 combines with J gene TRBJ2-2; possibly TRBD2 for D (6 bases). The CDR3 is 16 residues long. The germline gives CDR1 SGHRS, CDR2 YFSETQ. The CDR3: CARSLFVGGGTGELFF. CDR3 nucleotide sequence: TGCGCAAGAAGCTTGTTCGTCGGGGGAGGCACCGGGGAGCTGTTTTTT.

At least ten counts were recorded for this clonotype. This sequence joins TRBV19 and TRBJ1-5; 7 bases agree with TRBD1. The CDR3 extends over 12 amino acids. The V and J ends lost 8 bases and 5 bases, in that order; junction bases with no gene match: 3. The germline CDR1 and CDR2 sequences are LNHDA and SQIVND (reference sequence). The CDR3 loop reads CASRDSYQPQHF. The CDR3 region has the DNA TGTGCCAGTCGGGACAGCTATCAGCCCCAGCATTTT. Combining the CDR3 with reference TRBV19 and TRBJ1-5 gives the whole variable domain DGGITQSPKYLFRKEGQNVTLSCEQNLNHDAMYWYRQDPGQGLRLIYYSQIVNDFQKGDIAEGYSVSREKKESFPLTVTSAQKNPTAFYLCASRDSYQPQHFGDGTRLSIL.

CDR3 protein: CASSWTSGGEQFF. The CDR3 region has the DNA TGTGCCAGCAGCTGGACTAGCGGGGGAGAGCAGTTCTTC. The rearrangement joins TRBV7-6 to TRBJ2-1; 13 bases fit TRBD2. J lost 10 bases, V lost 4 bases, and 1 base had no gene match. This CDR3 region has 13 residues. Germline assignment: CDR1 SGHVS and CDR2 FNYEAQ.

The table lists this clonotype with many counts. The V gene is TRBV15, the J gene TRBJ1-4; no clear D gene. The CDR3 extends over 13 amino acids. Germline assignment: CDR1 LNHNV and CDR2 YYDKDF (reference sequence). Trimming removed 0 bases at V and 5 bases at J, with 4 bases between. CDR3 residues: CATSRDPNEKLFF. In DNA, the CDR3 is TGTGCCACCAGCAGAGATCCCAATGAAAAACTGTTTTTT.

This clonotype was detected ten times or more. V is TRBV20-1 and J is TRBJ1-2; D not certain. Germline V lookup: CDR1 DFQATT, CDR2 SNEGSKA (reference sequence). This CDR3 has 13 residues. The V end lost 3 bases, the J end lost 2 bases, and 10 bases lay between the germline ends. CDR3 in DNA: TGCAGTGCTAGTGCGGGTACCAACTATGGCTACACCTTC. Translating gives CSASAGTNYGYTF.

This clonotype was found many times. The chain carries TRBV5-1 and TRBJ2-1; 9 bases are shared with TRBD2. There are 14 residues in the CDR3. J gave up 6 bases and V 7 bases, and 8 bases lay outside the gene matches. The germline V gene has CDR1 SGHRS and CDR2 YFSETQ. CDR3 in DNA: TGCGCCAGCTCGATTATGCGGGGGGGCAATGAGCAGTTCTTC. Translated, it gives CASSIMRGGNEQFF.